The present T cell receptor (beta chain) was sequenced within a study of preoperative IRX-2 immunotherapy in early breast cancer. Noted treatment: preoperative locoregional IRX-2 cytokine immunotherapy. Samples came from a phase Ib trial of preoperative locoregional IRX-2 cytokine immunotherapy. Per germline, CDR1 LNHDA and CDR2 SQIVND (reference sequence). V was pared by 8 bases and J by 4 bases, with 20 bases of the junction left unmatched. The length of the CDR3 is 18 residues. The table came from immunoSEQ multiplex PCR; TCRdb's copy has only in-frame clones and leaves some out. The data contain some 21,000 clones, about 82% of them singletons.

The clonotype was recovered from a human donor with breast cancer. Sequences were derived from lymph node tissue, sampled after IRX-2 immunotherapy. V usage is TRBV19 and J usage is TRBJ1-5; 7 bases map to TRBD1. The CDR3 loop reads CASSAWDTTAGGNQPQHF. The CDR3 DNA is TGTGCCAGTTCCGCCTGGGACACGACAGCAGGGGGGAATCAGCCCCAGCATTTT.